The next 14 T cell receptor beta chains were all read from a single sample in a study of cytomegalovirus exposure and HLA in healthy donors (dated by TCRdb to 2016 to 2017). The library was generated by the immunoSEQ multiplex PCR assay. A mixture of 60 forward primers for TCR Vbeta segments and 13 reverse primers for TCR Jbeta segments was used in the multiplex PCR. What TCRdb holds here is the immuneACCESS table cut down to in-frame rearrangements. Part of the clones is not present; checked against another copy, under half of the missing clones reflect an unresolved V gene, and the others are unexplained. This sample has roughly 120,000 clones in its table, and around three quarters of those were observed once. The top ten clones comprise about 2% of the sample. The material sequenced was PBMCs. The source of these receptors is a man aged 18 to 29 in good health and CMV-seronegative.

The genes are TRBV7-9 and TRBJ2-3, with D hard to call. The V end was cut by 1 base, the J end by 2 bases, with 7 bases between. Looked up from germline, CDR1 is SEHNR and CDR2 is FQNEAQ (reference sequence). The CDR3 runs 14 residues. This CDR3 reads CASSLVVTTDTQYF. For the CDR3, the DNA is TGTGCCAGCAGCTTAGTAGTCACCACAGATACGCAGTATTTT.

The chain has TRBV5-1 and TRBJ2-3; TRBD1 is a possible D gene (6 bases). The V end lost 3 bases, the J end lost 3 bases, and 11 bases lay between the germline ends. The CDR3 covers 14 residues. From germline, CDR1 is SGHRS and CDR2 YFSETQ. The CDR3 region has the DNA TGCGCCAGCAGCTCCAGGGGTAGGACAGATACGCAGTATTTT. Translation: CASSSRGRTDTQYF.

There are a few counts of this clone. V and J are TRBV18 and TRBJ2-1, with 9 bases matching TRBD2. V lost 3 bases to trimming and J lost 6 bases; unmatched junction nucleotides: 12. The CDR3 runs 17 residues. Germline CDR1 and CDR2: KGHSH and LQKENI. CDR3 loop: CASSPGGGTSFRNEQFF. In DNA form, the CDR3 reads TGTGCCAGCTCACCGGGAGGGGGGACTAGCTTTCGCAATGAGCAGTTCTTC.

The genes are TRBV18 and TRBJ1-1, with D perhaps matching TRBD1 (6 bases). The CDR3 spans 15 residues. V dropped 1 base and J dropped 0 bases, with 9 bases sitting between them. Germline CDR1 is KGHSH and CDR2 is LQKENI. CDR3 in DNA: TGTGCCAGCTCACCACAAGGACAGTTGAACACTGAAGCTTTCTTT. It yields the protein CASSPQGQLNTEAFF.

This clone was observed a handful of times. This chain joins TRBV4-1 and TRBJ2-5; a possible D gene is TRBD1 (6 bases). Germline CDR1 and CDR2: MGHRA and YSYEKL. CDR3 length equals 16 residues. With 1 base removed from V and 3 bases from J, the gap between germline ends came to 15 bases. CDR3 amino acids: CASSQALVGGEETQYF. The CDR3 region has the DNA TGCGCCAGCAGCCAAGCTCTCGTAGGGGGTGAAGAGACCCAGTACTTC.

The CDR3 DNA sequence: TGTGCCAGCAGCTTAGCGAAGGTCAGGGCCTACTACAATGAGCAGTTCTTC. As protein: CASSLAKVRAYYNEQFF. V is TRBV7-9 and J is TRBJ2-1; D perhaps matches TRBD1 (5 bases). The CDR3 is made up of 17 amino acids. The germline CDR1 and CDR2 sequences are SEHNR and FQNEAQ (reference sequence). Trimming stripped 0 bases from V and 3 bases from J, with 15 bases between.

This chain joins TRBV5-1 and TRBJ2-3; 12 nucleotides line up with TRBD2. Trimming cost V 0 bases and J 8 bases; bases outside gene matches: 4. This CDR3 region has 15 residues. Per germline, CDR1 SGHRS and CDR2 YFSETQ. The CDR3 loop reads CASSLDLLAGGTQYF. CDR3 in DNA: TGCGCCAGCAGCTTGGATCTACTAGCGGGAGGTACGCAGTATTTT.

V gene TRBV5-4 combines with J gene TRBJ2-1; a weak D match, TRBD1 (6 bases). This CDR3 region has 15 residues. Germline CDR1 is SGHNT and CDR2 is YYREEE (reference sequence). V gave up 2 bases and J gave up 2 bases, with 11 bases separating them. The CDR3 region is CASSLRTETYNEQFF. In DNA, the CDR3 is TGTGCCAGCAGCTTAAGGACAGAAACCTACAATGAGCAGTTCTTC.

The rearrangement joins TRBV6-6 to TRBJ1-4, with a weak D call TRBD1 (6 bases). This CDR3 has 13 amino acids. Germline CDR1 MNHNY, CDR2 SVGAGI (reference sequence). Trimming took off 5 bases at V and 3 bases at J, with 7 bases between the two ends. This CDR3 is CASSDRSNEKLFF. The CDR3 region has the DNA TGTGCCAGCAGTGACAGGTCTAATGAAAAACTGTTTTTT.

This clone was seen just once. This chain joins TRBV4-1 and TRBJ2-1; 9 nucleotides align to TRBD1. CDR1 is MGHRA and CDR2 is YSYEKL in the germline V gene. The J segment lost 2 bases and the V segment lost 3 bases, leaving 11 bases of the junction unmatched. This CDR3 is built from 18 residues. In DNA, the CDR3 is TGCGCCAGCAGCCAGGACAGGGGCGCGAGCGGGGCCTACAATGAGCAGTTCTTC. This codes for CASSQDRGASGAYNEQFF.

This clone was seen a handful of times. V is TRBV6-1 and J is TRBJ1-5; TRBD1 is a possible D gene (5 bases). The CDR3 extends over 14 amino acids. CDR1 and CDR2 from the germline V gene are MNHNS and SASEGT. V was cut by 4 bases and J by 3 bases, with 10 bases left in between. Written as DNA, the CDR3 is TGTGCCAGCAGTGTGACAGTGTTCAATCAGCCCCAGCATTTT. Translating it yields CASSVTVFNQPQHF.

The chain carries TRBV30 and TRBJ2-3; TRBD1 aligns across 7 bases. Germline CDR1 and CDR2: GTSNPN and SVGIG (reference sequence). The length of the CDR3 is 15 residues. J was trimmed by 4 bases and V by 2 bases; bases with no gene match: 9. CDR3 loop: CAWSTLQGSPDTQYF. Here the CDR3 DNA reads TGTGCCTGGAGTACACTACAGGGGTCTCCAGATACGCAGTATTTT.

CDR3 nucleotide sequence: TGTGCCAGCTCACCACCCCGGGGCAATGAGCAGTTCTTC. Translated, it gives CASSPPRGNEQFF. The chain has TRBV18 and TRBJ2-1; perhaps TRBD2 as D (5 bases). Germline values: CDR1 KGHSH, CDR2 LQKENI. V was clipped by 0 bases and J by 6 bases, with 6 bases between them. This CDR3 comprises 13 residues.

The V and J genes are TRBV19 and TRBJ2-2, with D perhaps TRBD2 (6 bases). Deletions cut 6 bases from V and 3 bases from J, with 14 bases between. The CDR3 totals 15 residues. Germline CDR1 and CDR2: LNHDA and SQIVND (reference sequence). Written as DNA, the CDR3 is TGTGCCAGTAGGGAGGGGTCTGTGGACACCGGGGAGCTGTTTTTT. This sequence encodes CASREGSVDTGELFF.